Given below is one T cell receptor (beta chain) in context. Its target is not known. The entry originates in a study of cytomegalovirus exposure and HLA in healthy donors. Study conclusions and caveats: One later analysis reportedly identified an Asian-associated ancestry cluster that showed fewer N-insertions than the roughly 670-donor mean.

The PCR made use of 60 Vbeta and 13 Jbeta primers. TCRdb's copy holds only in-frame clones and misses some; the assay was immunoSEQ multiplex PCR. Seen here are about 90,000 clones, approximately 60% observed once, and the top ten hold about 5%. Looked up from germline, CDR1 is MGHRA and CDR2 is YSYEKL. The CDR3 length is 13 residues. V lost 0 bases, J lost 11 bases, and 13 bases lay in between. Sequencing input: PBMCs. The TCR comes from a woman younger than 45 in good health and CMV-seropositive. The rearrangement links TRBV4-1 to TRBJ1-1, with a possible D match to TRBD1 (5 bases). For the CDR3, the DNA is TGCGCCAGCAGCCAAGATCGGGGGGTTACTGCTTTCTTT. Its protein is CASSQDRGVTAFF.